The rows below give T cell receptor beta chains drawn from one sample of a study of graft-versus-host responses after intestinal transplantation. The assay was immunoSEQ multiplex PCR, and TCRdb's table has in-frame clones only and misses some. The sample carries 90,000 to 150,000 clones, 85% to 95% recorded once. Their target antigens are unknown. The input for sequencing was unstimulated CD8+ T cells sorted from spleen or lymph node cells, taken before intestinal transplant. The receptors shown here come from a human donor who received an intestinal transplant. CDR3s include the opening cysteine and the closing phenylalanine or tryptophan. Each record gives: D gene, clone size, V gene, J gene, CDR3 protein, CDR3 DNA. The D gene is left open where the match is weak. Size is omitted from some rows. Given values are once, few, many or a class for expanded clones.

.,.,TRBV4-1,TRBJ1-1,CASSLWRQDPNTEAFF,TGCGCCAGCAGCCTATGGAGACAGGACCCGAACACTGAAGCTTTCTTT
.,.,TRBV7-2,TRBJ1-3,CASSLMDGSGNTIYF,TGTGCCAGCAGCTTAATGGATGGCTCTGGAAACACCATATATTTT
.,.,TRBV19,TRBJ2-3,CASSPTQGSTDTQYF,TGTGCCAGTAGTCCAACACAGGGAAGCACAGATACGCAGTATTTT
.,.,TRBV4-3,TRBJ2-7,CASSHDDREGEQYF,TGCGCCAGCAGCCACGATGACAGGGAGGGCGAGCAGTACTTC
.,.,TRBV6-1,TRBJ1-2,CASSERAPADGYTF,TGTGCCAGCAGTGAAAGGGCTCCGGCGGATGGCTACACCTTC
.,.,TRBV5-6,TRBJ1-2,CASSAGDFGNYGYTF,TGTGCCAGCAGCGCCGGGGATTTCGGTAACTATGGCTACACCTTC
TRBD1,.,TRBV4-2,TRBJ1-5,CASSQGTGTGVYSNQPQHF,TGTGCCAGCAGCCAAGGGACCGGGACAGGTGTTTATAGCAATCAGCCCCAGCATTTT
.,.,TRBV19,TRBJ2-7,CASSLLADFYEQYF,TGTGCCAGTAGTCTCTTAGCGGACTTCTACGAGCAGTACTTC
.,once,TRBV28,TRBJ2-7,CASTSALSGEFLYEQYF,TGTGCCAGCACCTCAGCCCTGTCGGGAGAGTTTCTCTACGAGCAGTACTTC
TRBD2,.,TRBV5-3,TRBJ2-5,CARSLEVTSGIVETQYF,TGTGCCAGAAGCTTGGAGGTGACTAGCGGGATTGTGGAGACCCAGTACTTC
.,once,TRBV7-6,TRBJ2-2,CASSLDDRELFF,TGTGCCAGCAGCTTGGACGACCGGGAACTGTTTTTT
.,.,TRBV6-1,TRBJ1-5,CASSYGYQPQHF,TGTGCCAGCAGTTATGGGTATCAGCCCCAGCATTTT
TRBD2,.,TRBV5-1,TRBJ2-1,CASSLNGLAEVNEQFF,TGCGCCAGCAGCTTGAATGGGCTAGCGGAGGTCAATGAGCAGTTCTTC
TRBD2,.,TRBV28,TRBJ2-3,CASSFPTSGFTDTQYF,TGTGCCAGCAGTTTCCCGACTAGCGGATTCACAGATACGCAGTATTTT
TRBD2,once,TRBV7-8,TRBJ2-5,CASSFRREGHGGEETQYF,TGTGCCAGCAGCTTCCGGCGGGAGGGCCACGGTGGAGAAGAGACCCAGTACTTC
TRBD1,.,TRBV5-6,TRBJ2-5,CASSLESGGRETQYF,TGTGCCAGCAGCTTGGAATCAGGGGGCCGGGAGACCCAGTACTTC
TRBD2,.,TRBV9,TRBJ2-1,CASSVGSGHNEQFF,TGTGCCAGCAGCGTAGGTAGCGGGCACAATGAGCAGTTCTTC
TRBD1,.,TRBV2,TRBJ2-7,CASRRTGVYEQYF,TGTGCCAGCAGGAGGACAGGAGTCTACGAGCAGTACTTC
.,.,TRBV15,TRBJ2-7,CATSRVGQFPYEQYF,TGTGCCACCAGCAGAGTCGGACAGTTTCCCTACGAGCAGTACTTC
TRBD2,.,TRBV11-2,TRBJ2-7,CASSLDRGEGYEQYF,TGTGCCAGCAGCTTAGATCGGGGGGAGGGCTACGAGCAGTACTTC
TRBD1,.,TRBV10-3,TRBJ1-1,CAIRVRDRGHGTEAFF,TGTGCCATCAGAGTTAGGGACAGGGGGCATGGCACTGAAGCTTTCTTT
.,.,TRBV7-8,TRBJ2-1,CASSLYELPNEQFF,TGTGCCAGCAGCTTATATGAACTACCCAATGAGCAGTTCTTC
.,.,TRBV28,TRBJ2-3,CASSLGPWDTQYF,TGTGCCAGCAGTCTAGGACCGTGGGATACGCAGTATTTT
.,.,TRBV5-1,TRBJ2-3,CASSSGTDTQYF,TGCGCCAGCAGCTCCGGCACGGATACGCAGTATTTT
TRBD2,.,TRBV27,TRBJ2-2,CASSLRGDPTGELFF,TGTGCCAGCAGTTTACGGGGGGACCCCACCGGGGAGCTGTTTTTT
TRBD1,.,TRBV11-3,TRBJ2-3,CASSAAEGQDTQYF,TGTGCCAGCAGCGCTGCCGAGGGACAGGATACGCAGTATTTT
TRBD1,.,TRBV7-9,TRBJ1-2,CASSWGQRSYGYTF,TGTGCCAGCAGCTGGGGACAGAGGAGCTATGGCTACACCTTC
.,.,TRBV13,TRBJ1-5,CASSVGPLSNQPQHF,TGTGCCAGCAGCGTTGGGCCCTTAAGCAATCAGCCCCAGCATTTT
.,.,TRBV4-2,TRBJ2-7,CASSSSGGPEQYF,TGTGCCAGCAGCTCCTCTGGGGGTCCCGAGCAGTACTTC
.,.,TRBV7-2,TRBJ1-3,CASSLNRFSGNTIYF,TGTGCCAGCAGCTTAAACCGCTTCTCTGGAAACACCATATATTTT
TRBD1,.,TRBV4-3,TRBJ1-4,CASSQGQGPEKLFF,TGCGCCAGCAGCCAAGGACAGGGCCCTGAAAAACTGTTTTTT
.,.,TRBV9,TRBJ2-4,CASSGQGAKNIQYF,TGTGCCAGCAGCGGTCAGGGAGCCAAAAACATTCAGTACTTC
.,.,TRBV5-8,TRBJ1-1,CASSPVRGEAFF,TGTGCCAGCAGCCCCGTAAGGGGGGAAGCTTTCTTT
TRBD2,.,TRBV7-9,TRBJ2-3,CASSRRASGSRGTDTQYF,TGTGCCAGCAGCCGGAGGGCTAGCGGGAGCCGGGGCACAGATACGCAGTATTTT
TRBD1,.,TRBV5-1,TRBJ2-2,CASSLEYRGTGELFF,TGCGCCAGCAGCTTGGAATACAGGGGGACCGGGGAGCTGTTTTTT
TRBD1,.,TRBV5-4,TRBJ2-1,CASSLGQGGDEQFF,TGTGCCAGCAGCTTAGGACAGGGGGGTGATGAGCAGTTCTTC
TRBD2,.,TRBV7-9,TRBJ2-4,CASSLSLAGGGLAKNIQYF,TGTGCCAGCAGCTTATCCCTAGCGGGAGGAGGACTAGCCAAAAACATTCAGTACTTC
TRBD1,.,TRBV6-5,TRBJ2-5,CASGQGARYQETQYF,TGTGCCAGCGGACAGGGCGCGAGGTACCAAGAGACCCAGTACTTC
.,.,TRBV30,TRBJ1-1,CAWTDGGTEAFF,TGTGCCTGGACGGATGGGGGCACTGAAGCTTTCTTT
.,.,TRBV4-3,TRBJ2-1,CASSHLSGVNEQFF,TGCGCCAGCAGCCACCTATCAGGGGTGAATGAGCAGTTCTTC
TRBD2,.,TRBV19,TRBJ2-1,CASRGGRGDYEQFF,TGTGCCAGTAGAGGCGGGAGGGGCGACTATGAGCAGTTCTTC
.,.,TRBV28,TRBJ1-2,CATRGRSNYGYTF,TGTGCCACCCGAGGGAGATCAAACTATGGCTACACCTTC
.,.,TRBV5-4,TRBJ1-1,CASGKDTEAFF,TGTGCCAGCGGGAAAGACACTGAAGCTTTCTTT
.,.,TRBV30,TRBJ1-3,CAVRDLAGNTIYF,TGTGCCGTCCGGGACCTCGCCGGAAACACCATATATTTT
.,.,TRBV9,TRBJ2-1,CASSETDYNEQFF,TGTGCCAGCAGCGAAACAGACTACAATGAGCAGTTCTTC
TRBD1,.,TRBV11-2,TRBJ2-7,CASSTGDVYEQYF,TGTGCCAGCTCTACAGGGGATGTCTACGAGCAGTACTTC
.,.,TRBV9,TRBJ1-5,CASSVGSNQPQHF,TGTGCCAGCAGCGTAGGAAGTAATCAGCCCCAGCATTTT
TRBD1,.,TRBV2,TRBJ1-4,CASRSGQGRDEKLFF,TGTGCCAGCAGATCTGGACAGGGTAGGGATGAAAAACTGTTTTTT
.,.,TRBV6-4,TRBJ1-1,CASSETAGANTEAFF,TGTGCCAGCAGTGAGACAGCCGGGGCCAACACTGAAGCTTTCTTT
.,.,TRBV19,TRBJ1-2,CASSYAGPNYGYTF,TGTGCCAGTAGTTATGCCGGGCCAAACTATGGCTACACCTTC
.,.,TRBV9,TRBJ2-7,CASSGATYEQYF,TGTGCCAGCAGCGGCGCCACTTACGAGCAGTACTTC
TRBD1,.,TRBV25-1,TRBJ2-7,CASSWTGIDEQYF,TGTGCCAGCAGCTGGACAGGGATCGACGAGCAGTACTTC
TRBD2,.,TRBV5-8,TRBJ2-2,CASSLSTSGPTGELFF,TGTGCCAGCAGCTTGAGTACTAGCGGGCCGACCGGGGAGCTGTTTTTT
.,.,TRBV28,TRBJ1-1,CASSSRTENTEAFF,TGTGCCAGCAGTTCCAGGACAGAGAACACTGAAGCTTTCTTT
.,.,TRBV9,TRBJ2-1,CASSERDNEQFF,TGTGCCAGCAGCGAAAGGGATAATGAGCAGTTCTTC